A single sample gave rise to the 29 T cell receptor beta chains below, sequenced in a study of human CD8 memory T cell subsets. Making the TCR beta libraries relied on UMI-labeled 5' RACE. TCRdb reprocessed the 5' RACE reads and stores each CDR3 protein as one record, lacking DNA. The sample has roughly 12,000 distinct CDR3 sequences; the top ten hold 14%. Sequencing was carried out using CD8+ T cells from PBMCs. Every receptor here comes from a human donor in good health.

The genes are TRBV5-1 and TRBJ2-1; the D call of TRBD2 rests on TCRdb alone, since no DNA is present to check it. The CDR3 has 15 residues. Germline CDR1 is SGHRS and CDR2 is YFSETQ. This CDR3 is CASSTDSSFRNEQFF.

The rearrangement links TRBV11-2 to TRBJ1-2. Per the germline V gene, CDR1 is SGHAT and CDR2 is FQNNGV. This CDR3 comprises 14 residues. CDR3 protein: CASSHPTPNYGYTF.

The chain has TRBV29-1 and TRBJ2-3; TCRdb outputs TRBD1, but without DNA this stays unchecked. The CDR3 is made up of 13 amino acids. Germline V lookup: CDR1 SQVTM, CDR2 ANQGSEA. The CDR3 loop is CSVEMGPTDTQYF.

CDR3 sequence reads: CASSRYDTVTDTQYF. The genes are TRBV5-5 and TRBJ2-3. Germline V gene data show CDR1 as SGHKS and CDR2 as YYEKEE (reference sequence). This CDR3 spans 15 amino acids.

The chain links TRBV7-9 to TRBJ1-5; TCRdb outputs TRBD1, but without DNA this stays unchecked. The CDR3 contains 16 residues. Germline V gene data show CDR1 as SEHNR and CDR2 as FQNEAQ (reference sequence). CDR3: CASSSGSRDRDQPQHF.

The chain has TRBV28 and TRBJ1-5. CDR3 length: 13 residues. Germline V gives CDR1 MDHEN, CDR2 SYDVKM. The CDR3 protein is CASSPDVGRPQHF.

The V and J genes are TRBV6-2 or TRBV6-3 and TRBJ1-2; as DNA is missing, the TRBD1 call by TCRdb cannot be tested. The CDR3 length is 13 residues. Germline-derived CDR1 and CDR2 are MNHEY and SVGEGT. The CDR3 here is CASSYGTDYGYTF.

CDR3 residues: CASSFTGGFGELFF. V usage is TRBV11-2 and J usage is TRBJ2-2; there is no DNA to check the TCRdb D call of TRBD2. Germline CDR1 reads SGHAT; CDR2 reads FQNNGV. The CDR3 loop spans 14 amino acids. Using reference TRBV11-2 and TRBJ2-2 for the parts outside the CDR3, the full variable domain is EAGVAQSPRYKIIEKRQSVAFWCNPISGHATLYWYQQILGQGPKLLIQFQNNGVVDDSQLPKDRFSAERLKGVDSTLKIQPAKLEDSAVYLCASSFTGGFGELFFGEGSRLTVL.

This clonotype is called large based on its frequency. This CDR3 is CASSYIAGNEQFF. The chain combines TRBV7-8 with TRBJ2-1; as DNA is missing, the TRBD2 call by TCRdb cannot be tested. The CDR3 contains 13 residues. Germline loops: CDR1 SGHVS, CDR2 FQNEAQ.

The gene calls are TRBV7-9 and TRBJ2-2; the D call of TRBD2 rests on TCRdb alone, since no DNA is present to check it. CDR3 length: 15 residues. Germline CDR1 SEHNR, CDR2 FQNEAQ (reference sequence). CDR3 amino acids: CASSLSSGYTGELFF.

The V gene is TRBV4-3, the J gene TRBJ2-1; TCRdb's assignment of TRBD1 cannot be checked, as there is no DNA. Germline V gives CDR1 LGHNA, CDR2 YSLEER. The CDR3 length is 14 residues. CDR3 sequence: CASSQGRGAGYAIF.

This rearrangement joins TRBV7-9 to TRBJ2-1; as DNA is missing, the TRBD2 call by TCRdb cannot be tested. Germline CDR1 and CDR2: SEHNR and FQNEAQ (reference sequence). The CDR3 runs 17 residues. CDR3 region: CASSSLAGGLTYNEQFF. The full variable domain, with the rest looked up from reference TRBV7-9 and TRBJ2-1, is DTGVSQNPRHKITKRGQNVTFRCDPISEHNRLYWYRQTLGQGPEFLTYFQNEAQLEKSRLLSDRFSAERPKGSFSTLEIQRTEQGDSAMYLCASSSLAGGLTYNEQFFGPGTRLTVL.

The CDR3 region is CASSPGPYNEQFF. The chain couples TRBV28 to TRBJ2-1; TCRdb proposes TRBD1, but this gene call is untestable without DNA. The CDR3 is 13 amino acids. Germline values: CDR1 MDHEN, CDR2 SYDVKM.

The V gene is TRBV4-3, the J gene TRBJ2-7; TCRdb returns TRBD2, unconfirmable since there is no DNA. CDR1 is LGHNA, CDR2 YSLEER, per germline. The CDR3 extends over 15 amino acids. The CDR3 protein is CASSQDRASGNEQYF.

This rearrangement joins TRBV4-1 to TRBJ2-1; TCRdb's D gene call, TRBD1, goes unchecked for lack of DNA. Germline-derived CDR1 and CDR2 are MGHRA and YSYEKL. The CDR3 is made up of 12 amino acids. This CDR3 reads CASSQGQGEQFF.

The chain joins TRBV6-5 to TRBJ2-7. There are 16 residues in the CDR3. Germline V CDR1 and CDR2: MNHEY, SVGAGI. The CDR3 is CASSSGRWSSSYEQYF.

The V and J genes are TRBV4-2 and TRBJ1-1; TCRdb indicates TRBD1, and absent DNA this call remains unverified. In germline, CDR1 is LGHNA, CDR2 YNFKEQ. The CDR3 contains 15 residues. This CDR3 reads CASSQVGGMNTEAFF.

The rearrangement links TRBV30 to TRBJ1-2; TCRdb picks TRBD1, but there is no DNA to check that call. The CDR3 has 13 residues. CDR1 and CDR2 from the germline V gene are GTSNPN and SVGIG (reference sequence). The CDR3 here is CAWSQTGGYGYTF.

CDR3 in amino acids: CASSLYRDTEAFF. The chain uses TRBV5-6 and TRBJ1-1. The germline gives CDR1 SGHDT, CDR2 YYEEEE. This CDR3 is built from 13 residues. The entire variable domain, with the rest obtained from reference TRBV5-6 and TRBJ1-1, is as follows: DAGVTQSPTHLIKTRGQQVTLRCSPKSGHDTVSWYQQALGQGPQFIFQYYEEEERQRGNFPDRFSGHQFPNYSSELNVNALLLGDSALYLCASSLYRDTEAFFGQGTRLTVV.

This sequence joins TRBV5-1 and TRBJ2-7; the TCRdb D gene call, TRBD1, has no DNA to confirm it. CDR1 SGHRS and CDR2 YFSETQ come from the germline V gene. The CDR3 runs to 13 residues. CDR3 sequence: CASRGTGAYEQYF.

This rearrangement joins TRBV5-1 to TRBJ2-7; lacking DNA, the TRBD1 call made by TCRdb goes unchecked. There are 14 residues in the CDR3. Germline loops: CDR1 SGHRS, CDR2 YFSETQ. The CDR3 protein is CASSLGSGAYEQYF.

This clonotype is classed as medium-sized (0.01 to 0.1%) by frequency. The V gene is TRBV9, the J gene TRBJ1-1; there is no DNA to check the TCRdb D call of TRBD1. CDR1 SGDLS and CDR2 YYNGEE come from the germline V gene. There are 13 residues in the CDR3. Here the CDR3 reads CASSVDRATEAFF.

Measured by frequency, this clonotype is medium-sized. The chain combines TRBV6-2 or TRBV6-3 with TRBJ1-5; the D gene TCRdb calls, TRBD1, cannot be checked with no DNA. The CDR3 loop spans 12 amino acids. Germline values: CDR1 MNHEY, CDR2 SVGEGT. The CDR3 reads CASRQGTQPQHF.

V is TRBV7-9 and J is TRBJ2-5; no DNA is available, so the TRBD1 call from TCRdb remains unchecked. Germline V gene sequence: CDR1 SEHNR, CDR2 FQNEAQ (reference sequence). The CDR3 consists of 16 residues. The CDR3 here is CASSPPGTGVRETQYF.

This chain joins TRBV27 and TRBJ1-5; TCRdb calls TRBD1, which cannot be checked without DNA. The CDR3 contains 15 residues. Looked up from germline, CDR1 is MNHEY and CDR2 is SMNVEV (reference sequence). The CDR3 spells CASSSDRERGQPQHF.

The J gene is TRBJ2-5, the V gene TRBV18; TCRdb selects TRBD2, and the lack of DNA leaves this call unchecked. Germline assignment: CDR1 KGHSH and CDR2 LQKENI. This CDR3 spans 18 amino acids. CDR3 region: CASSPLSLAGGRQETQYF.

The rearrangement joins TRBV19 to TRBJ2-1; the D call of TRBD1 rests on TCRdb alone, since no DNA is present to check it. The germline CDR1 and CDR2 sequences are LNHDA and SQIVND (reference sequence). This CDR3 has 13 amino acids. The CDR3 spells CASSWGLGREQFF.

Measured by frequency, this clonotype is medium-sized (0.01 to 0.1%). The CDR3 is CSASPGGWEQYF. V gene TRBV20-1 combines with J gene TRBJ2-7; the TCRdb D gene call, TRBD1, has no DNA to confirm it. In germline, CDR1 is DFQATT, CDR2 SNEGSKA (reference sequence). This CDR3 region has 12 residues.

The chain links TRBV6-6 to TRBJ1-3. There are 13 residues in the CDR3. Germline V CDR1 and CDR2: MNHNY, SVGAGI (reference sequence). CDR3 sequence reads: CASSYASGNTIYF.